This TCR beta chain appears in the sequencing data of a study of blood T cell repertoires in COVID-19. About the research overall: T cells, B-cell-depleted T cells, or PBMCs supplied cDNA or gDNA.

Seattle-derived patients entered the study during active infection and were followed longitudinally. Authors' analysis steps: Estimation of nucleated cell counts relied on the amplification of reference gene primers. Assay: immunoSEQ multiplex PCR; the TCRdb copy retains only in-frame clones and omits some. The D gene and trimming were derived from the DNA, and the V and J assignments and clone size from that table. The table records 300,000 to 450,000 clones, roughly 86% of them present only once. The source is a woman aged 60-75 years with COVID-19, enrolled during active disease. The sequencing sample was made of peripheral blood.

DNA of the CDR3: TGTGCCAGCAGCCCGATCGACAGGGGGGCTGAAAAACTGTTTTTT. This codes for CASSPIDRGAEKLFF. This rearrangement joins TRBV27 to TRBJ1-4; 9 nucleotides match TRBD1. Germline trimming cut 6 bases from V and 7 bases from J; bases unmatched to any gene: 9. This CDR3 comprises 15 residues. Per the germline V gene, CDR1 is MNHEY and CDR2 is SMNVEV (reference sequence).